The T cell receptor (beta chain) under discussion was sequenced for a study of OX40 agonist ivuxolimab in advanced cancers. Method: immunoSEQ multiplex PCR; TCRdb's copy keeps in-frame clones and lacks some. The repertoire holds 65,000 to 70,000 clones, with roughly 92% as singletons. With regard to this clone: The antigen is not known.

This CDR3 is built from 18 residues. Looked up from germline, CDR1 is MGHRA and CDR2 is YSYEKL. Trimming stripped 0 bases from V and 0 bases from J, with 14 bases between. General study findings and limits: On average, CD8+ T cells had more expanded clones than CD4+.

The sequenced sample was CD4+ or CD8+ T cells sorted from blood, obtained in a trial of the OX40 agonist ivuxolimab. This receptor was obtained from an adult with an advanced solid tumor such as melanoma, head and neck, liver or kidney cancer. The chain uses TRBV4-1 and TRBJ2-2; TRBD2 is a possible D gene (5 bases). The CDR3 reads CASSQDTGSATNTGELFF. The DNA for the CDR3 is TGCGCCAGCAGCCAAGATACGGGTAGCGCAACGAACACCGGGGAGCTGTTTTTT.